This entry lists 17 T cell receptor beta chains sequenced from one sample in a study of cytomegalovirus exposure and HLA in healthy donors. The PCR employed 60 Vbeta primers together with 13 Jbeta primers. Here immunoSEQ multiplex PCR was the method, and the copy in TCRdb shows in-frame clones only, minus some. The sample carries 70,000 or so clones, 65% to 75% recorded once. Sequencing was done on a sample of PBMCs. The receptors originated from a woman in her fifties or sixties in good health and CMV-seropositive.

The chain couples TRBV6-5 to TRBJ2-7; 7 nucleotides agree with TRBD1. The germline V gene has CDR1 MNHEY and CDR2 SVGAGI. The CDR3 is 13 amino acids. Germline trimming cut 6 bases from V and 3 bases from J; bases unmatched to any gene: 5. The CDR3 DNA follows: TGTGCCAGCAGCCACAACAGGGGCTACGAGCAGTACTTC. Protein product: CASSHNRGYEQYF.

The genes are TRBV29-1 and TRBJ1-2; D gene uncertain. V was pared by 3 bases and J by 7 bases, with 9 bases between. In germline, CDR1 is SQVTM, CDR2 ANQGSEA. The CDR3 covers 11 residues. In DNA, the CDR3 is TGCAGCGTTGAGTCATCCGGTGGCTACACCTTC. Translation gives CSVESSGGYTF.

This clone was seen more than once but under ten times. The V and J genes are TRBV5-6 and TRBJ1-5; D remains unclear. This CDR3 is built from 14 residues. V lost 2 bases and J lost 1, with 7 bases in between. CDR1 is SGHDT and CDR2 is YYEEEE in the germline V gene. DNA for the CDR3: TGTGCCAGCAGCTTACGGGGAAGCAATCAGCCCCAGCATTTT. The encoded protein is CASSLRGSNQPQHF.

This clone was recorded a few times. This chain links TRBV6-1 with TRBJ2-5, with D possibly being TRBD2 (5 bases). The DNA end is more similar to TRBJ2-7, so the J call may be wrong. There are 15 residues in the CDR3. Germline-derived CDR1 and CDR2 are MNHNS and SASEGT. The CDR3 loop is CASSEGPGSLYEQYF. CDR3 bases: TGTGCCAGCAGTGAAGGGCCGGGGAGTCTCTACGAGCAGTACTTC.

V usage is TRBV18 and J usage is TRBJ1-5, with D possibly matching TRBD1 (6 bases). This CDR3 is built from 15 residues. V was clipped by 1 base and J by 5 bases, with 12 bases between them. CDR1 is KGHSH, CDR2 LQKENI, per germline. The DNA of the CDR3 is TGTGCCAGCTCACCACGGCAGGGGCCCGATCAGCCCCAGCATTTT. Amino acid sequence: CASSPRQGPDQPQHF.

The chain combines TRBV30 with TRBJ1-1; D gene ambiguous. The length of the CDR3 is 12 residues. V was clipped by 3 bases and J by 10 bases, with 15 bases between them. CDR1 GTSNPN and CDR2 SVGIG come from the germline V gene (reference sequence). The CDR3 reads CAWRGGGLAAFF. The CDR3 bases are TGTGCCTGGAGGGGTGGAGGTCTCGCAGCTTTCTTT.

The genes are TRBV30 and TRBJ2-7, with TRBD1 identical over 11 bases. V gave up 4 bases and J gave up 4 bases; unmatched junction bases: 6. Germline loops: CDR1 GTSNPN, CDR2 SVGIG (reference sequence). CDR3 length equals 14 residues. The DNA of the CDR3 is TGTGCCTGGAACTCCGGGACAGGGGGTTACGAGCAGTACTTC. It specifies CAWNSGTGGYEQYF.

This chain joins TRBV5-1 and TRBJ2-1; TRBD2 matches at 10 bases. Germline CDR1 SGHRS, CDR2 YFSETQ. The CDR3 length is 17 residues. J lost 0 bases, V lost 0 bases, and 3 bases had no gene match. CDR3 in amino acids: CASSLGASGSSYNEQFF. The DNA for the CDR3 is TGCGCCAGCAGCTTGGGTGCTAGCGGGAGCTCCTACAATGAGCAGTTCTTC.

This clone has just a few counts. The J gene is TRBJ1-4, the V gene TRBV5-1; 8 nucleotides match TRBD1. The CDR3 runs to 14 residues. The J segment lost 4 bases and the V segment lost 4 bases, leaving 3 bases of the junction unmatched. Germline V lookup: CDR1 SGHRS, CDR2 YFSETQ. The CDR3 protein is CASSGGQVNEKLFF. As DNA, the CDR3 is TGCGCCAGCAGCGGGGGACAGGTTAATGAAAAACTGTTTTTT.

The J gene is TRBJ1-3, the V gene TRBV7-9; no clear D. Between the trimmed V and J ends, which lost 7 bases and 0 bases, there was a span of 4 bases. The CDR3 covers 12 residues. Germline V CDR1 and CDR2: SEHNR, FQNEAQ (reference sequence). The CDR3 DNA sequence: TGTGCCAGCACCCTCTCTGGAAACACCATATATTTT. Its translation: CASTLSGNTIYF.

The rearrangement uses TRBV29-1 and TRBJ1-2; 8 bases are shared with TRBD1. The CDR3 contains 14 residues. Germline loops: CDR1 SQVTM, CDR2 ANQGSEA. J was trimmed by 7 bases and V by 5 bases; bases with no gene match: 12. CDR3 sequence reads: CSVLPDRGSGGYTF. The CDR3 bases are TGCAGCGTTCTACCCGACAGGGGAAGTGGTGGCTACACCTTC. The full variable domain, in which reference TRBV29-1 and TRBJ1-2 provide the parts outside the CDR3, is SAVISQKPSRDICQRGTSLTIQCQVDSQVTMMFWYRQQPGQSLTLIATANQGSEATYESGFVIDKFPISRPNLTFSTLTVSNMSPEDSSIYLCSVLPDRGSGGYTFGSGTRLTVV.

The chain has TRBV5-1 and TRBJ2-7; maybe TRBD2 (6 bases). There are 15 residues in the CDR3. The ends were cut back, 4 bases at V and 5 bases at J, with 19 bases in the middle. Per germline, CDR1 SGHRS and CDR2 YFSETQ. The DNA of the CDR3 is TGCGCCAGCAGCCCTGGGACTCGCTTAATCGACGAGCAGTACTTC. Amino acid sequence: CASSPGTRLIDEQYF. Together with reference TRBV5-1 and TRBJ2-7, the CDR3 gives the full variable domain: KAGVTQTPRYLIKTRGQQVTLSCSPISGHRSVSWYQQTPGQGLQFLFEYFSETQRNKGNFPGRFSGRQFSNSRSEMNVSTLELGDSALYLCASSPGTRLIDEQYFGPGTRLTVT.

This rearrangement joins TRBV7-8 to TRBJ2-7, with 8 bases lining up with TRBD1. CDR1 and CDR2 from the germline V gene are SGHVS and FQNEAQ. This CDR3 has 14 residues. J gave up 7 bases and V 0 bases, and 5 bases lay outside the gene matches. The CDR3 DNA reads as TGTGCCAGCAGCTTAGCCAGGGGGCGGTGGGAGCAGTACTTC. Translated: CASSLARGRWEQYF.

This chain uses TRBV19 with TRBJ2-7, with TRBD1 matching 10 bases. V shed 6 bases, J shed 3 bases, and the junction held 2 bases outside the gene matches. CDR3 length equals 13 residues. Germline values: CDR1 LNHDA, CDR2 SQIVND (reference sequence). CDR3 coding DNA: TGTGCCAGTAGGGGACAGGGGTTCTACGAGCAGTACTTC. It encodes CASRGQGFYEQYF.

The chain uses TRBV5-8 and TRBJ2-7, with 9 bases that match TRBD1. The junction had 6 bases not matched to a gene; V was cut back by 2 bases and J by 3 bases. This CDR3 has 15 amino acids. Germline V CDR1 and CDR2: SGHTS, YDEGEE. The CDR3 reads CASSFFRTGDYEQYF. CDR3 DNA sequence: TGTGCCAGCAGCTTTTTCCGGACAGGGGACTACGAGCAGTACTTC.

This chain connects TRBV6-6 to TRBJ2-1; the match to TRBD2 covers 7 bases. V was pared by 2 bases and J by 8 bases, with 3 bases of the junction left unmatched. The germline gives CDR1 MNHNY, CDR2 SVGAGI (reference sequence). The CDR3 contains 13 residues. The CDR3 region is CASSYGEGDEQFF. In DNA form, the CDR3 reads TGTGCCAGCAGTTACGGGGAGGGAGATGAGCAGTTCTTC.

The chain links TRBV19 to TRBJ1-6, with D unresolved. V was clipped by 3 bases and J by 7 bases, with 7 bases between them. The germline gives CDR1 LNHDA, CDR2 SQIVND (reference sequence). The CDR3 sequence is 13 residues long. CDR3 residues: CASSIGGNSPLHF. CDR3 DNA sequence: TGTGCCAGTAGTATCGGAGGAAATTCACCCCTCCACTTT.